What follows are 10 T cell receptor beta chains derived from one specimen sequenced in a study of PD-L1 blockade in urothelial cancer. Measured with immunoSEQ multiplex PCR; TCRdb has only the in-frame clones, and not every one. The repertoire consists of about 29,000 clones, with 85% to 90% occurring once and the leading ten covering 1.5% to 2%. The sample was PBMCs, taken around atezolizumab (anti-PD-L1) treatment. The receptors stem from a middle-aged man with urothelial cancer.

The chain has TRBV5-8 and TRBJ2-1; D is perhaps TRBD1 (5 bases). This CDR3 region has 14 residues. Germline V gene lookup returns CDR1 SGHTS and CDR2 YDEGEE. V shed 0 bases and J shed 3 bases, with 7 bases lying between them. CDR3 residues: CASSLGQGYNEQFF. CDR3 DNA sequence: TGTGCCAGCAGCTTGGGGCAGGGCTACAATGAGCAGTTCTTC.

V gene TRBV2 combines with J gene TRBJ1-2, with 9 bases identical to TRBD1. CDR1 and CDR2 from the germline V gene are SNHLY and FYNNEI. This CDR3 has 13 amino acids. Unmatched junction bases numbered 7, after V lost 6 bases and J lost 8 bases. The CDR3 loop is CASREGQGQGYTF. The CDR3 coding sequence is TGTGCCAGCAGGGAGGGACAGGGCCAGGGCTACACCTTC.

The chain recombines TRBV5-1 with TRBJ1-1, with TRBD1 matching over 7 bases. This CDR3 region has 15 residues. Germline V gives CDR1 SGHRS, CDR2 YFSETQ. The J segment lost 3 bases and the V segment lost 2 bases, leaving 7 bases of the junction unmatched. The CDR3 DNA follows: TGCGCCAGCAGCTTTGGGGGCACAGGGGACACTGAAGCTTTCTTT. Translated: CASSFGGTGDTEAFF.

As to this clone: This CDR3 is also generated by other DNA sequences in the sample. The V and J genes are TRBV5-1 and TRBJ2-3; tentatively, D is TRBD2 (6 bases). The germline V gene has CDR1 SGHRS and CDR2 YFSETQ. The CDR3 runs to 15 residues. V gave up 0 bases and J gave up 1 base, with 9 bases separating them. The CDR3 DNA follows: TGCGCCAGCAGCTTGGGCGGGGACCGCACAGATACGCAGTATTTT. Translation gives CASSLGGDRTDTQYF.

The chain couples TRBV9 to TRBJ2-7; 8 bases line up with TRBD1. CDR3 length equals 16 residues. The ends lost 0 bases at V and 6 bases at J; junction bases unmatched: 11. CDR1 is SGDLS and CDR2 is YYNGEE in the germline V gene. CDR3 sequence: CASSVGGTGRGVEQYF. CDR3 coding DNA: TGTGCCAGCAGCGTAGGGGGGACAGGCCGAGGAGTCGAGCAGTACTTC.

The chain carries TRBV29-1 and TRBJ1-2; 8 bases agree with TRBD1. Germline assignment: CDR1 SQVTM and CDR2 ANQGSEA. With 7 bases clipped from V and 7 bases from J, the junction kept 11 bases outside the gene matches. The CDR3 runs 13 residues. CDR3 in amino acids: CSGRTGFDSGYTF. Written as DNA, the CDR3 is TGCAGCGGTAGGACAGGGTTTGATAGTGGCTACACCTTC.

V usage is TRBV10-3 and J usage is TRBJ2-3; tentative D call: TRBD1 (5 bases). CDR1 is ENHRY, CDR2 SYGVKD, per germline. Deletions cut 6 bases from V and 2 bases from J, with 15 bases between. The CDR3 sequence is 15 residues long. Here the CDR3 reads CAIRSGGAFTDTQYF. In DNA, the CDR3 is TGTGCCATCAGGAGTGGTGGGGCTTTCACAGATACGCAGTATTTT.

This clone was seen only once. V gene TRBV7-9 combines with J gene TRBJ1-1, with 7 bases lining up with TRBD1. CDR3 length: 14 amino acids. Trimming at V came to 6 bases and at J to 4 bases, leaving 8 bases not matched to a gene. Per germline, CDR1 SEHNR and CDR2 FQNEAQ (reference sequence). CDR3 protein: CASRDTGVGTEAFF. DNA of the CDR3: TGTGCCAGCAGGGATACAGGGGTAGGCACTGAAGCTTTCTTT.

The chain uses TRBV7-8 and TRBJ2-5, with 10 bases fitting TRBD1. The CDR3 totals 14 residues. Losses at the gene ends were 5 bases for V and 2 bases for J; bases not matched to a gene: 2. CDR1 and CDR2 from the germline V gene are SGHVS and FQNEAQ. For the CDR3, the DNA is TGTGCCAGCAGCCTGGACAGGGGGCAAGAGACCCAGTACTTC. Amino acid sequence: CASSLDRGQETQYF.

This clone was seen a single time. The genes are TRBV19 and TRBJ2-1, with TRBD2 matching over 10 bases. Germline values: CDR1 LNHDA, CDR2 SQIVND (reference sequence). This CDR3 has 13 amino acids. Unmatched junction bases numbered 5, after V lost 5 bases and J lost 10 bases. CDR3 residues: CASSPRTSGEQFF. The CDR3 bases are TGTGCCAGTAGTCCTCGGACTAGCGGAGAGCAGTTCTTC.